Described below is a single T cell receptor beta chain sequence and its context. Its specificity is unknown. The CDR3 does not close with the conserved phenylalanine or tryptophan, likely indicating a read error. Treatment of any kind had been given to no patient before thyroid surgery. Per the original methods: Across clinicopathological groups, CDR3 differences served as the basis for building a distant-metastasis classifier for papillary thyroid cancer. TCRdb re-clonotyped the PCR reads through MiXCR. These V and J calls are TCRdb output, not the study's own analysis. The data hold about 33,000 clones, with roughly a sixth observed a single time. This CDR3 has 15 residues. The V gene lost 2 bases and the J gene lost 7 bases, with 17 bases spanning the gap. The entry originates in a study of metastatic and nonmetastatic thyroid tumors. Study information: Peripheral blood and tumor or nodule samples from malignant and benign thyroid patients were compared. General study points: Reportedly, malignant thyroid tumors had significantly higher TCR beta diversity than benign nodules, in blood and tumor.

This clonotype was obtained from a male donor with papillary thyroid cancer or a benign thyroid nodule (not recorded which). Some clones in this sample may be carry-over from other donors' samples. Sequences were obtained from blood. The genes are TRBV12-3 or TRBV12-4 and TRBJ1-1; D gene uncertain. CDR3 sequence (DNA): TGTGCCAGCAGTTTAACCGACCGGGTGACTTTTGAAGCTTTCGTT. Protein: CASSLTDRVTFEAFV.